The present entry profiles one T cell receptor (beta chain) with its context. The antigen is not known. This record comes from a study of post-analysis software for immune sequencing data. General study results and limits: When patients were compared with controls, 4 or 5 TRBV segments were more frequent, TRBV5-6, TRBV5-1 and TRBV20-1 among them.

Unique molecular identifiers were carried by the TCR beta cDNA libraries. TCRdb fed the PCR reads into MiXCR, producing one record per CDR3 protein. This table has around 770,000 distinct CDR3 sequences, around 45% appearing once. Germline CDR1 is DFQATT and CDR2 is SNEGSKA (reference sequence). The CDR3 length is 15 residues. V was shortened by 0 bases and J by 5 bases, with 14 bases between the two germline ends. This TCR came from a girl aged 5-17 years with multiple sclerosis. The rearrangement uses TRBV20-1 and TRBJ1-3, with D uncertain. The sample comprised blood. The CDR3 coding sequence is TGCAGTGCTAGAGATCCTGCGGGGAATAGAAACACCATATATTTT. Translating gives CSARDPAGNRNTIYF.